The entry below gives a single T cell receptor beta chain sequence along with its context. Its matching antigen is unknown. The data were taken from a study of Ad26.COV2.S vaccination and SARS-CoV-2 variants. Study in general: Sample donor was a member of the COV1001 Ad26.COV2.S trial arm. Administration of Ad26.COV2.S was intramuscular, either once or twice 56 days apart.

The treatment was: some 20 received Ad26.COV2.S at low or high dose, single or two shots; several received placebo; per-sample allocation not given. Vaccine and placebo recipients were sampled on day 63 after the first injection. A Boston donor was an adult aged 18-55 years. The junction had 8 bases not matched to a gene; V was cut back by 4 bases and J by 9 bases. From germline, CDR1 is LNHDA and CDR2 SQIVND (reference sequence). The CDR3 has 14 amino acids. Study results and limitations: For non-spike TCRs, breadth in vaccine recipients resembled that in placebo recipients.

Using immunoSEQ multiplex PCR, the repertoire was profiled, and TCRdb retains in-frame clones only, with some absent. Of about 390,000 clones detected, 88% appear once; the ten largest clones hold roughly 3.5%. This sequence was found in a person between 18 and 65 years old who received the Ad26.COV2.S COVID-19 vaccine or a placebo. The chain has TRBV19 and TRBJ2-3; TRBD1 matches 9 bases. The sequencing here drew on peripheral blood, taken in a trial of Ad26.COV2.S vaccine versus placebo. The CDR3 protein is CASSTTGGAMTQYF. The CDR3 bases are TGTGCCAGTAGTACTACAGGGGGCGCGATGACGCAGTATTTT.